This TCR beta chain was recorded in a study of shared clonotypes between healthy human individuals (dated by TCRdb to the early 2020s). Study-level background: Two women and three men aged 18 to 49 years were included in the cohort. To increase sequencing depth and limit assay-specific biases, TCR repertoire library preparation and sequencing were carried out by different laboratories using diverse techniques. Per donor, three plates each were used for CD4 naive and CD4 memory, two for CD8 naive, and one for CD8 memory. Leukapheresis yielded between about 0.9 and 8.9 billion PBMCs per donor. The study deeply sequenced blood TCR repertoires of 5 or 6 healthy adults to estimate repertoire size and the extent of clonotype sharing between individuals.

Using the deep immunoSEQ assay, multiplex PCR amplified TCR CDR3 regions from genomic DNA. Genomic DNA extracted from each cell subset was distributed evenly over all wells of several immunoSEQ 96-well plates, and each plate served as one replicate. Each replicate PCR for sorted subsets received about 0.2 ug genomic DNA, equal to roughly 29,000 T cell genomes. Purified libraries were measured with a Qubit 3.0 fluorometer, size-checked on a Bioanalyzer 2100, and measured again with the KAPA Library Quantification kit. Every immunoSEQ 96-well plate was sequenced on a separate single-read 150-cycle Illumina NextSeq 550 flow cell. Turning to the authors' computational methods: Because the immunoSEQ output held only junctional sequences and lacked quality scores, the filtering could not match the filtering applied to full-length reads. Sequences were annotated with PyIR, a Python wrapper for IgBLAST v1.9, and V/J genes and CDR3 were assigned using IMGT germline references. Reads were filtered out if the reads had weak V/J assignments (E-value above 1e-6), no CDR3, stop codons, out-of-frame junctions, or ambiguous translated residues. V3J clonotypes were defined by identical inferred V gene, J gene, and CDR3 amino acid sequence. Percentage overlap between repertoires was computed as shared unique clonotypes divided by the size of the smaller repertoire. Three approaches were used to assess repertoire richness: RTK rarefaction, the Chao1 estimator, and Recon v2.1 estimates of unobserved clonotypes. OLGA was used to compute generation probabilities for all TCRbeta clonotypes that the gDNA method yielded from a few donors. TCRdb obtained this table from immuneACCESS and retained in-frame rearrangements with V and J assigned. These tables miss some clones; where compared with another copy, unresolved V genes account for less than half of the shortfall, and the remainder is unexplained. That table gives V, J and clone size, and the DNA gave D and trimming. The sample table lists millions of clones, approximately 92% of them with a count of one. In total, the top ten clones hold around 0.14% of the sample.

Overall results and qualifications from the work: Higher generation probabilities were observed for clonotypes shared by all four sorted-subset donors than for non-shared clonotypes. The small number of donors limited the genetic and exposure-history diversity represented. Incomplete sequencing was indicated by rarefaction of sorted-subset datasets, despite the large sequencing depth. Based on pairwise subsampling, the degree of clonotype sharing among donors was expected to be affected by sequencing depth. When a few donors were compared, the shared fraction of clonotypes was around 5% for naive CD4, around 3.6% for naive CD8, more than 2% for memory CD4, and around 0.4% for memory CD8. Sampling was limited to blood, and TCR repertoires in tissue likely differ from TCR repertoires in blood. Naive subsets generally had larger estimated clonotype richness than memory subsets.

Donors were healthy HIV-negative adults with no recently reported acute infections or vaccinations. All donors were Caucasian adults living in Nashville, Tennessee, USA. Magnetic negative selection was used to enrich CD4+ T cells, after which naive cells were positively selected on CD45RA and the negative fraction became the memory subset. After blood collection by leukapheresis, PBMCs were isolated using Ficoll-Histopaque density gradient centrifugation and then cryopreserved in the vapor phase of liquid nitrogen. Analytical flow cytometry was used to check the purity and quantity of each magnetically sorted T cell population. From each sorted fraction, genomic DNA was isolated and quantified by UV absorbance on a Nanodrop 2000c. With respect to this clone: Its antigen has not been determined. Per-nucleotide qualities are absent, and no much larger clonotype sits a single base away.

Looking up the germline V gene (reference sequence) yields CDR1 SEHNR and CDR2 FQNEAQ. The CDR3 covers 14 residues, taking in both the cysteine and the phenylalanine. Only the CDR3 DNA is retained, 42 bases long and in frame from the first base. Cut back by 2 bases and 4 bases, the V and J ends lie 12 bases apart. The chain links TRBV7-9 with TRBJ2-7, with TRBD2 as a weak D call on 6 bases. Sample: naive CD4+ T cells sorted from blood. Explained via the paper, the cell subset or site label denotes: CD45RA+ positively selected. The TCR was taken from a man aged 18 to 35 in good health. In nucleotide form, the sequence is TGTGCCAGCAGCTTAATGTCGGGAGAGTACGAGCAGTACTTC. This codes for CASSLMSGEYEQYF.